The 19 T cell receptor beta chains below come from one sample, sequenced in a study of blood T cell repertoires in COVID-19. TCRdb's copy holds only in-frame clones and misses some; the assay was immunoSEQ multiplex PCR. Here the sample spans about 200,000 clones, about 85% being singletons. The sample was PBMCs or T cells enriched from blood (not recorded which). The receptors shown here come from a woman in her 30s who had recovered from COVID-19.

The chain uses TRBV5-6 and TRBJ2-2, with 12 nucleotides matching TRBD2. V dropped 4 bases and J dropped 1; count of bases not matched to a gene: 8. The CDR3 extends over 18 amino acids. Looked up from germline, CDR1 is SGHDT and CDR2 is YYEEEE. CDR3 in amino acids: CASSTGLAGDKNTGELFF. The CDR3 DNA follows: TGTGCCAGCAGCACGGGACTAGCGGGCGACAAGAACACCGGGGAGCTGTTTTTT.

The chain couples TRBV4-3 to TRBJ2-5; TRBD2 agrees at 7 bases. The germline gives CDR1 LGHNA, CDR2 YSLEER. This CDR3 comprises 15 residues. Germline trimming cut 0 bases from V and 5 bases from J; bases unmatched to any gene: 6. The CDR3 DNA reads TGCGCCAGCAGCCAAGACCTGGGGGGGGTCGAGACCCAGTACTTC. Translating it yields CASSQDLGGVETQYF.

The chain couples TRBV14 to TRBJ2-3; 8 bases fit TRBD1. The J segment lost 2 bases and the V segment lost 4 bases, leaving 11 bases of the junction unmatched. Germline-derived CDR1 and CDR2 are SGHDN and FVKESK. This CDR3 is 17 amino acids long. The CDR3 coding sequence is TGTGCCAGCAGCCCACAGGGGGTGTCTCTATACACAGATACGCAGTATTTT. It codes for CASSPQGVSLYTDTQYF. Together with reference TRBV14 and TRBJ2-3, the CDR3 gives the full variable domain: EAGVTQFPSHSVIEKGQTVTLRCDPISGHDNLYWYRRVMGKEIKFLLHFVKESKQDESGMPNNRFLAERTGGTYSTLKVQPAELEDSGVYFCASSPQGVSLYTDTQYFGPGTRLTVL.

This clone was seen a handful of times. The chain employs TRBV30 and TRBJ1-1, with 8 bases aligning to TRBD1. The V gene's germline CDR1 is GTSNPN and CDR2 SVGIG (reference sequence). This CDR3 is built from 11 residues. V lost 2 bases to trimming and J lost 10 bases; unmatched junction nucleotides: 3. The CDR3 loop is CAWSNRGSAFF. In nucleotides, the CDR3 is TGTGCCTGGAGTAACAGGGGGTCAGCTTTCTTT.

The V gene is TRBV5-1, the J gene TRBJ2-1; 9 positions agree with TRBD1. V gave up 9 bases and J gave up 2 bases; unmatched junction bases: 6. This CDR3 comprises 14 residues. CDR1 and CDR2 from the germline V gene are SGHRS and YFSETQ. CDR3 sequence reads: CANRGDRAYNEQFF. In nucleotides, the CDR3 is TGCGCCAACAGGGGGGACAGGGCCTACAATGAGCAGTTCTTC.

This chain joins TRBV19 and TRBJ2-7; 7 bases are shared with TRBD1. V was clipped by 7 bases and J by 3 bases; unmatched bases: 12. Germline CDR1 is LNHDA and CDR2 is SQIVND (reference sequence). The CDR3 spans 15 residues. The DNA for the CDR3 is TGTGCCAGTAAAAGAAGAAGAGACAGGGACTACGAGCAGTACTTC. Its translation: CASKRRRDRDYEQYF.

V and J are TRBV24-1 and TRBJ2-1; no clear D gene. V lost 5 bases and J 8 bases, leaving 12 bases between the germline ends. The CDR3 extends over 13 amino acids. Germline lookup yields CDR1 KGHDR and CDR2 SFDVKD. CDR3 in amino acids: CATSVNSPDEQFF. The CDR3 DNA reads TGTGCCACCAGTGTCAATAGCCCCGATGAGCAGTTCTTC.

The J gene is TRBJ1-6, the V gene TRBV7-9, with a possible D match to TRBD1 (6 bases). Germline V gene sequence: CDR1 SEHNR, CDR2 FQNEAQ (reference sequence). The V and J ends lost 1 base and 9 bases respectively, with 10 bases between them. This CDR3 region has 14 residues. The CDR3, as DNA: TGTGCCAGCAGCTTAGGGGGGCAGGGTTCACCCCTCCACTTT. Amino acids: CASSLGGQGSPLHF.

The chain employs TRBV15 and TRBJ2-3; tentatively, D is TRBD1 (6 bases). The V gene lost 0 bases and the J gene lost 2 bases, with 12 bases spanning the gap. The CDR3 is made up of 16 amino acids. Looked up from germline, CDR1 is LNHNV and CDR2 is YYDKDF (reference sequence). In DNA form, the CDR3 reads TGTGCCACCAGCAGAGAAAGGACAGCATCCACAGATACGCAGTATTTT. Its protein product is CATSRERTASTDTQYF.

Notes on this clone: Since a much larger clone is just one base distant, this may be a read error. The V and J genes are TRBV12-3 or TRBV12-4 and TRBJ2-3, with D unclear. The CDR3 length is 11 residues. V gave up 6 bases and J gave up 2 bases, with 3 bases separating them. The CDR3 loop is CASSYTDTQYF. In DNA, the CDR3 is TGTGCCAGCAGCTACACAGATACGCAGTATTTT.

The chain employs TRBV2 and TRBJ2-1; 7 nucleotides line up with TRBD1. The V gene's germline CDR1 is SNHLY and CDR2 FYNNEI. Losses at the gene ends were 5 bases for V and 3 bases for J; bases not matched to a gene: 4. CDR3 size: 14 residues. The CDR3 region has the DNA TGTGCCAGCAGTCGGGACAGCTACTACAATGAGCAGTTCTTC. Translation: CASSRDSYYNEQFF.

This rearrangement joins TRBV20-1 to TRBJ2-5, with 8 bases matching TRBD2. The germline V gene has CDR1 DFQATT and CDR2 SNEGSKA (reference sequence). This CDR3 spans 11 amino acids. The V segment lost 6 bases and the J segment 9 bases; nucleotides outside the gene matches: 6. CDR3 DNA sequence: TGCAGTGCGGCGCCGGGGGGGGCCCAGTACTTC. This translates into CSAAPGGAQYF.

The chain has TRBV6-1 and TRBJ1-1, with D tentatively TRBD1 (5 bases). V lost 1 base to trimming and J lost 5 bases, with 8 bases between them. Germline CDR1 is MNHNS and CDR2 is SASEGT. CDR3 length equals 13 residues. In DNA form, the CDR3 reads TGTGCCAGCAGTGAAGATCGACAGACTGAAGCTTTCTTT. Its translation: CASSEDRQTEAFF.

V usage is TRBV6-1 and J usage is TRBJ2-7; 8 nucleotides line up with TRBD1. CDR1 is MNHNS and CDR2 is SASEGT in the germline V gene. CDR3 length: 17 residues. The J segment lost 5 bases and the V segment lost 1 base, leaving 13 bases of the junction unmatched. The CDR3: CASSEGPGGAHLDEQYF. In DNA, the CDR3 is TGTGCCAGCAGTGAAGGACCAGGGGGCGCGCACCTTGACGAGCAGTACTTC.

The chain carries TRBV5-1 and TRBJ1-1; 7 bases map to TRBD1. V lost 4 bases, J lost 6 bases, and 15 bases stayed unmatched. Germline V gives CDR1 SGHRS, CDR2 YFSETQ. The CDR3 runs to 16 residues. CDR3 in amino acids: CASSAGQAGRRAEAFF. The CDR3 bases are TGCGCCAGCAGCGCAGGACAGGCGGGAAGGAGGGCTGAAGCTTTCTTT.

This clone was seen a handful of times. Other DNA sequences in the sample encode the same CDR3. This chain connects TRBV6-1 to TRBJ2-1, with 9 bases lining up with TRBD2. The V and J ends lost 2 bases and 1 base, in that order; junction bases with no gene match: 0. CDR3 length equals 15 residues. CDR1 is MNHNS, CDR2 SASEGT, per germline. The CDR3 DNA sequence: TGTGCCAGCAGTGAACTAGCGGGATCCTACAATGAGCAGTTCTTC. Encoded protein: CASSELAGSYNEQFF.

This clone occurred once. The chain combines TRBV14 with TRBJ2-3; possibly TRBD2 for D (6 bases). The CDR3 loop spans 15 amino acids. Per the germline V gene, CDR1 is SGHDN and CDR2 is FVKESK. The ends were cut back, 2 bases at V and 4 bases at J, with 13 bases in the middle. In DNA, the CDR3 is TGTGCCAGCAGCCAAAATCGACTAGTTGCAGATACGCAGTATTTT. It codes for CASSQNRLVADTQYF.

The V and J genes are TRBV7-6 and TRBJ2-3; unclear D gene. Trimming removed 5 bases from V and 4 bases from J, with 19 bases in between. Germline CDR1 reads SGHVS; CDR2 reads FNYEAQ. The CDR3 totals 16 residues. For the CDR3, the DNA is TGTGCCAGCAGCCATACGGCGGCGAGATGGGCAGATACGCAGTATTTT. This gives the protein CASSHTAARWADTQYF.

This chain connects TRBV20-1 to TRBJ1-1, with D unresolved. CDR3 length: 11 residues. Trimming took off 3 bases at V and 7 bases at J, with 9 bases between the two ends. Looked up from germline, CDR1 is DFQATT and CDR2 is SNEGSKA (reference sequence). CDR3 DNA sequence: TGCAGTGCTAGGGTGGGAGATGAAGCTTTCTTT. Amino acids: CSARVGDEAFF.